This T cell receptor (beta chain) is drawn from a study of T-cell reconstitution after alpha-beta-depleted transplantation in children. The CDR3 covers 17 residues. After removal of 6 bases from V and 2 bases from J, the junction contained 12 bases not matched to a gene. On this clonotype itself: Its target is not known.

Whole-study findings and limits: After one year, T-cell counts and TCRbeta diversity mostly came from new T cells. Where some patients showed high TCRbeta diversity at day 60, it came from recipient T cells and thymic progenitors that had survived. Several hundred rapidly expanded clones from non-depleted graft cells reportedly supplied alpha-beta T cells about two months post-transplant.

Unique molecular identifiers were used in preparing the TCRbeta library. MiXCR, applied by TCRdb to the PCR reads, yields one record per CDR3 protein. Seen here are under 250,000 distinct CDR3 sequences, approximately 6.9% observed once, and the top ten hold approximately 5.7%. The chain couples TRBV23-1 to TRBJ2-3, with 9 bases lining up with TRBD1. TRBV23-1 is assigned to the ORF class and has an uncertain function. Sequences were derived from PBMCs, sampled before TCRalphabeta/CD19-depleted stem cell transplant. The sequence derives from a boy between 2 and 15 years old with acute lymphoblastic leukemia, due to receive a stem cell transplant. The chain's CDR3 is CASRRSGRTGVTDTQYF. DNA for the CDR3: TGCGCCAGCAGGAGGTCGGGACGGACAGGGGTCACAGATACGCAGTATTTT.